Listed below are T cell receptor beta chains from one sample, sequenced in a study of T cells in Graves' hyperthyroidism and ophthalmopathy. TCRdb ran MiXCR on the multiplex PCR reads and lists one entry per CDR3 protein. The sample includes under 300,000 distinct CDR3 sequences, about 13% of them seen just once. The specimen was blood. These TCRs come from a middle-aged woman with Graves' hyperthyroidism. Each CDR3 is given with its conserved first and last residue. The order of the fields is clone size, V gene, J gene, D gene, CDR3 protein, CDR3 DNA. D genes are given only for firm matches. Clone size is stated in some rows and not others, as once, few, many or a class when expanded.

many	TRBV2	TRBJ2-7	-	CASSVGDYEQYF	TGTGCCAGCAGTGTTGGGGACTACGAGCAGTACTTC
few	TRBV7-6	TRBJ2-7	-	CASSLDLGDVGFYEQYF	TGTGCCAGCAGCTTAGATCTAGGGGACGTAGGGTTCTACGAGCAGTACTTC
many	TRBV2	TRBJ1-1	-	CASSREGGTEAFF	TGTGCCAGCAGTCGAGAGGGCGGCACTGAAGCTTTCTTT
many	TRBV20-1	TRBJ2-1	-	CSAAYLGRINEQFF	TGCAGTGCTGCTTACCTGGGACGGATTAATGAGCAGTTCTTC
-	TRBV12-5	TRBJ2-5	-	CASGPPVGYQETQYF	TGTGCTAGTGGTCCACCCGTAGGGTACCAAGAGACCCAGTACTTC
many	TRBV2	TRBJ1-4	-	CATRKGGSGEKLFF	TGTGCCACCAGAAAAGGAGGGTCGGGTGAAAAACTGTTTTTT
many	TRBV20-1	TRBJ2-5	-	CSARAGRETQYF	TGCAGTGCTAGAGCGGGGCGGGAGACCCAGTACTTC
-	TRBV13	TRBJ2-2	-	CASSLEYGISRELFF	TGTGCCAGCAGCTTAGAATACGGGATCAGCCGGGAGCTGTTTTTT
many	TRBV6-4	TRBJ1-2	-	CASSVDWGTNGYTF	TGTGCCAGCAGTGTTGACTGGGGCACGAATGGCTACACCTTC
many	TRBV7-6	TRBJ2-1	-	CASSPSPGVHEQFF	TGTGCCAGCAGCCCATCACCGGGAGTTCATGAGCAGTTCTTC
many	TRBV2	TRBJ1-1	TRBD1	CASSTTGDTEAFF	TGTGCCAGCAGTACTACAGGGGACACTGAAGCTTTCTTT
few	TRBV27	TRBJ2-2	-	CASARLDTGELFF	TGTGCCAGCGCTAGGTTGGACACCGGGGAGCTGTTTTTT
many	TRBV3-1	TRBJ1-2	TRBD1	CASSPRGHDNGYTF	TGTGCCAGCAGCCCGAGGGGGCACGATAATGGCTACACCTTC
many	TRBV6-1	TRBJ2-5	-	CASKTSLSGPEETQYF	TGTGCCAGCAAAACCTCTCTTAGTGGTCCAGAGGAGACCCAGTACTTC
many	TRBV2	TRBJ1-1	-	CASTTTGTRNTEAFF	TGTGCCAGTACAACAACCGGGACCAGAAACACTGAAGCTTTCTTT
many	TRBV13	TRBJ2-7	-	CASSLVRNWGEQYF	TGTGCCAGCAGCTTAGTGCGGAACTGGGGCGAGCAGTACTTC